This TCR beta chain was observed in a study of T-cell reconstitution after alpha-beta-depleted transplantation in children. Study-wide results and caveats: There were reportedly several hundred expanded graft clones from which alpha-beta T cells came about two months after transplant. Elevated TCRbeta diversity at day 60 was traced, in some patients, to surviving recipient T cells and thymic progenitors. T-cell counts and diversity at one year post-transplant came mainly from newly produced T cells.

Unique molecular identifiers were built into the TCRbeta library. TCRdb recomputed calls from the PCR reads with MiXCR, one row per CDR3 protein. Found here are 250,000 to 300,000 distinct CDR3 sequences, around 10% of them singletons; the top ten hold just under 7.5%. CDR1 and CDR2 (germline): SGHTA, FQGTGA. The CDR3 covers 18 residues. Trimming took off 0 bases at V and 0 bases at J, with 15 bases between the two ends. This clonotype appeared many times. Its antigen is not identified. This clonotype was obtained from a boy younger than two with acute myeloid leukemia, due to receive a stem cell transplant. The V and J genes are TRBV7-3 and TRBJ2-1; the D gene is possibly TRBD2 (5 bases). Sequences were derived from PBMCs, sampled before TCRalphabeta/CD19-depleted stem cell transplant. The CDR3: CASSLTPKDSSSYNEQFF. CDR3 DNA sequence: TGTGCCAGCAGCTTAACTCCTAAGGACTCGAGCTCCTACAATGAGCAGTTCTTC.